What follows describes a single T cell receptor beta chain. These data come from a study of shared clonotypes between healthy human individuals. Study overall: Aged between 18 and 49, the donors were a couple of women and three men.

The V and J ends lost 6 bases and 6 bases respectively, with 15 bases between them. There are 13 residues in the CDR3. The germline V gene encodes CDR1 SNHLY and CDR2 FYNNEI. Naivety among CD8 cells was defined by CD45RO negativity and positive CCR7 selection, thereby excluding terminally differentiated effector memory CD45RA+ cells. The study enrolled healthy HIV-negative adults without recent acute infections or vaccinations as donors. In the authors' workflow: With immunoSEQ giving junction-only sequences and no quality scores, filtering differed. The method was immunoSEQ multiplex PCR; TCRdb's version includes in-frame clones alone and lacks a portion of them. D and trimming come from the DNA, and the V and J calls and clone size come from that table. The sample records about 580,000 clones, 95% to 98% being singletons.

The chain carries TRBV2 and TRBJ2-7; D might be TRBD2 (5 bases). This receptor was identified in a young man in good health. The sample consisted of naive CD8+ T cells sorted from blood. CDR3 in DNA: TGTGCCAGCAGGAAAGCACCGGGGAGCGAGCAGTACTTC. It codes for CASRKAPGSEQYF.